These 21 T cell receptor beta chains share one sample of origin, sequenced in a study of blood T cell repertoires in COVID-19 (dated by TCRdb to 2019 to 2021). The receptor library was made with the immunoSEQ multiplex PCR assay. Here the immuneACCESS table is served through TCRdb, limited to in-frame sequences with V and J called. Missing clones are a known gap in these copies; in checked studies unresolved V genes cover under half, and the rest lacks a known reason. Present in this sample are about 240,000 clones, roughly 87% of which were seen just once. The ten biggest clones cover 7.2% of the sample. Input material: peripheral blood. These receptor sequences come from a man aged 55 to 70 who had recovered from COVID-19.

The CDR3 loop is CASSSRTGPPGANVLTF. CDR3 coding DNA: TGTGCCAGCAGTTCTAGGACAGGGCCTCCTGGGGCCAACGTCCTGACTTTC. The chain carries TRBV27 and TRBJ2-6; 8 bases match TRBD1. J gave up 2 bases and V 4 bases, and 7 bases lay outside the gene matches. The germline V gene encodes CDR1 MNHEY and CDR2 SMNVEV (reference sequence). The CDR3 contains 17 residues.

The V and J genes are TRBV11-2 and TRBJ1-2; possibly TRBD1 for D (6 bases). The CDR3 runs to 14 residues. Trimming cost V 5 bases and J 2 bases, with 12 bases left between them. CDR1 and CDR2 from the germline V gene are SGHAT and FQNNGV. The CDR3: CASSPGTTNYGYTF. The DNA for the CDR3 is TGTGCCAGCAGCCCCGGGACAACGAACTATGGCTACACCTTC. The full variable domain, completed using reference TRBV11-2 and TRBJ1-2, is EAGVAQSPRYKIIEKRQSVAFWCNPISGHATLYWYQQILGQGPKLLIQFQNNGVVDDSQLPKDRFSAERLKGVDSTLKIQPAKLEDSAVYLCASSPGTTNYGYTFGSGTRLTVV.

The chain joins TRBV7-9 to TRBJ2-1, with 15 bases matching TRBD2. This CDR3 contains 15 residues. V shed 1 base and J 13 bases; nucleotides not matched to a gene: 5. Germline values: CDR1 SEHNR, CDR2 FQNEAQ (reference sequence). This chain's CDR3 is CASSLGTSGGASQFF. CDR3 nucleotides: TGTGCCAGCAGCTTAGGGACTAGCGGGGGGGCGTCCCAGTTCTTC.

This chain connects TRBV19 to TRBJ2-7; TRBD1 agrees at 9 bases. Germline V gene data show CDR1 as LNHDA and CDR2 as SQIVND (reference sequence). Germline trimming cut 10 bases from V and 0 bases from J; bases unmatched to any gene: 10. The CDR3 totals 15 residues. DNA of the CDR3: TGTGCCACGGGACAGGGCATAGCGGGCTCCTACGAGCAGTACTTC. It yields the protein CATGQGIAGSYEQYF.

This sequence joins TRBV3-1 (or the pseudogene TRBV3-2) and TRBJ1-4, with TRBD1 matching 8 bases. The germline V gene has CDR1 LGHDT and CDR2 YNNKEL (reference sequence). The CDR3 has 14 amino acids. With V trimmed by 7 bases and J by 4 bases, 5 bases remained unmatched. CDR3 in amino acids: CASNIQGVNEKLFF. Written as DNA, the CDR3 is TGTGCCAGCAACATACAGGGGGTTAATGAAAAACTGTTTTTT.

This clone came up once. The rearrangement joins TRBV28 to TRBJ2-1; D possibly corresponds to TRBD2 (5 bases). Germline CDR1 and CDR2: MDHEN and SYDVKM. V lost 7 bases, J lost 4 bases, and 17 bases lay in between. The CDR3 covers 15 residues. CDR3: CASTNFGEPYNEQFF. The CDR3 DNA sequence: TGTGCCAGCACCAATTTCGGGGAACCGTACAATGAGCAGTTCTTC.

The sample holds one count of this clone. V and J are TRBV7-9 and TRBJ1-5; D ambiguous. Germline assignment: CDR1 SEHNR and CDR2 FQNEAQ (reference sequence). CDR3 size: 15 residues. V shed 5 bases and J shed 0 bases, with 11 bases lying between them. The CDR3 loop is CASSAGPNSNQPQHF. CDR3 in DNA: TGTGCCAGCAGCGCGGGCCCGAATAGCAATCAGCCCCAGCATTTT.

The chain has TRBV24-1 and TRBJ1-2; D is ambiguous. This CDR3 region has 12 residues. The V and J ends lost 2 bases and 7 bases respectively, with 7 bases between them. Germline CDR1 KGHDR, CDR2 SFDVKD. Here the CDR3 reads CATSDSMRGYTF. DNA for the CDR3: TGTGCCACCAGTGATTCCATGCGTGGCTACACCTTC.

The chain joins TRBV12-3 or TRBV12-4 to TRBJ2-7, with a possible D match to TRBD1 (6 bases). This CDR3 region has 13 residues. Trimming stripped 1 base from V and 6 bases from J, with 10 bases between. The CDR3 reads CASSLEQGTEQYF. The DNA for the CDR3 is TGTGCCAGCAGTTTAGAACAGGGTACCGAGCAGTACTTC.

The J gene is TRBJ2-6, the V gene TRBV12-5; D remains unclear. Deletions cut 6 bases from V and 0 bases from J, with 21 bases between. The length of the CDR3 is 19 residues. Germline-derived CDR1 and CDR2 are LGHNT and FRNRAP. CDR3 sequence reads: CASGPRSEDLSSGANVLTF. In DNA, the CDR3 is TGTGCTAGTGGCCCAAGGAGTGAAGACCTATCCTCTGGGGCCAACGTCCTGACTTTC.

This chain joins TRBV3-1 (or the pseudogene TRBV3-2) and TRBJ1-1; no definite D call. Germline CDR1 LGHDT, CDR2 YNNKEL (reference sequence). This CDR3 is 15 amino acids long. Trimming stripped 0 bases from V and 9 bases from J, with 17 bases between. Here the CDR3 DNA reads TGTGCCAGCAGCCAAGAAGGATCGGGAAACATGAAAGCTTTCTTT. Encoded protein: CASSQEGSGNMKAFF.

To note about this clone: Other DNA sequences in this specimen translate into the identical CDR3. The gene calls are TRBV5-1 and TRBJ2-3, with D maybe TRBD2 (6 bases). V shed 0 bases and J shed 4 bases, with 6 bases lying between them. Germline loops: CDR1 SGHRS, CDR2 YFSETQ. CDR3 length equals 13 residues. CDR3 in amino acids: CASSLGLADTQYF. The CDR3 nucleotides are TGCGCCAGCAGCTTGGGACTAGCAGATACGCAGTATTTT.

The J gene is TRBJ2-2, the V gene TRBV10-2; 9 positions agree with TRBD2. V was pared by 10 bases and J by 5 bases, with 32 bases of the junction left unmatched. CDR1 and CDR2 (germline): WSHSY, SAAADI. The length of the CDR3 is 22 residues. The CDR3 DNA reads TGCGCCACCTATGGACTCCCGCCGTCGCATCAAAAAAGCGGGGGGATTACCGGGGAGCTGTTTTTT. It is translated as CATYGLPPSHQKSGGITGELFF.

The chain has TRBV7-9 and TRBJ2-3; 8 nucleotides align to TRBD2. This CDR3 has 16 residues. Germline V lookup: CDR1 SEHNR, CDR2 FQNEAQ (reference sequence). J gave up 2 bases and V 5 bases, and 9 bases lay outside the gene matches. CDR3 in amino acids: CASSPGGGGITDTQYF. As DNA, the CDR3 is TGTGCCAGCAGCCCAGGAGGCGGGGGGATCACAGATACGCAGTATTTT.

The chain joins TRBV19 to TRBJ1-2, with D tentatively TRBD1 (5 bases). The germline V and J ends were trimmed by 3 bases and 3 bases, with 8 bases remaining between them. Germline assignment: CDR1 LNHDA and CDR2 SQIVND (reference sequence). The CDR3 has 13 residues. This CDR3 is CASSIGQDYGYTF. For the CDR3, the DNA is TGTGCCAGTAGTATCGGACAAGACTATGGCTACACCTTC.

This clone came up once. The chain recombines TRBV6-5 with TRBJ1-1; no firm D call. The CDR3 extends over 12 amino acids. CDR1 is MNHEY and CDR2 is SVGAGI in the germline V gene. Trimming took off 9 bases at V and 2 bases at J, with 10 bases between the two ends. CDR3 in amino acids: CASVFGNTEAFF. The CDR3 DNA follows: TGTGCCAGTGTTTTCGGTAACACTGAAGCTTTCTTT.

The J gene is TRBJ2-7, the V gene TRBV27; D is ambiguous. Trimming stripped 1 base from V and 4 bases from J, with 14 bases between. This CDR3 is built from 15 residues. The germline CDR1 and CDR2 sequences are MNHEY and SMNVEV (reference sequence). CDR3 loop: CASSLYPPAVYEQYF. CDR3 DNA sequence: TGTGCCAGCAGTTTATATCCCCCCGCAGTGTACGAGCAGTACTTC.

The genes are TRBV27 and TRBJ1-1; D is ambiguous. Between the trimmed V and J ends, which lost 5 bases and 3 bases, there was a span of 16 bases. This CDR3 spans 15 amino acids. The V gene's germline CDR1 is MNHEY and CDR2 SMNVEV (reference sequence). CDR3 sequence reads: CASSAVRGGYTEAFF. For the CDR3, the DNA is TGTGCCAGCAGTGCCGTGAGAGGTGGGTACACTGAAGCTTTCTTT.

The chain links TRBV5-4 to TRBJ1-1; TRBD1 agrees at 9 bases. Looked up from germline, CDR1 is SGHNT and CDR2 is YYREEE (reference sequence). The CDR3 has 15 residues. The J segment lost 0 bases and the V segment lost 4 bases, leaving 4 bases of the junction unmatched. The CDR3 DNA sequence: TGTGCCAGCAGCCCTGGACAGGGGCTGAACACTGAAGCTTTCTTT. Protein product: CASSPGQGLNTEAFF.

The chain uses TRBV12-3 or TRBV12-4 and TRBJ1-2; TRBD1 is a possible D gene (5 bases). This CDR3 has 13 amino acids. V lost 7 bases, J lost 8 bases, and 17 bases lay in between. CDR3 loop: CASIGGPGGGYTF. Written as DNA, the CDR3 is TGTGCCAGCATTGGGGGACCCGGAGGGGGCTACACCTTC.

The chain joins TRBV6-5 to TRBJ2-1, with D perhaps matching TRBD2 (6 bases). Deletions cut 6 bases from V and 0 bases from J, with 12 bases between. The CDR3 loop spans 15 amino acids. Germline CDR1 reads MNHEY; CDR2 reads SVGAGI. CDR3 in amino acids: CASRERVRSYNEQFF. Written as DNA, the CDR3 is TGTGCCAGCAGGGAGCGGGTGCGCTCCTACAATGAGCAGTTCTTC.